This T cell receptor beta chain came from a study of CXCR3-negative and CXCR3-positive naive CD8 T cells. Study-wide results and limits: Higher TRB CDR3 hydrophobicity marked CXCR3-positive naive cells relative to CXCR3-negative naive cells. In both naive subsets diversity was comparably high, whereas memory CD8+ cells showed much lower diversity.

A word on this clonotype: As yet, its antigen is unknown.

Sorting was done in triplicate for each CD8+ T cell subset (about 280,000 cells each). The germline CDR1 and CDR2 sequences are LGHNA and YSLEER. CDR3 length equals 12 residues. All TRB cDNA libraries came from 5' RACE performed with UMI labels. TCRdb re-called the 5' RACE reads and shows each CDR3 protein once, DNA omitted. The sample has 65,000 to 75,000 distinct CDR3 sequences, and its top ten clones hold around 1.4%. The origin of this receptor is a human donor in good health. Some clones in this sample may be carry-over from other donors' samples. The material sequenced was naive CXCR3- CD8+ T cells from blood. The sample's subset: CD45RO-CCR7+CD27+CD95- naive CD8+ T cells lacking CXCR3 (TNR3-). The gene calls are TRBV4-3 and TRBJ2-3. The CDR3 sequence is CASSQGRHSQYF.